Below, 26 T cell receptor beta chains from the same sample are listed, as sequenced in a study of T cell responses to AZD1222 COVID-19 vaccine. Measured with immunoSEQ multiplex PCR; TCRdb has only the in-frame clones, and not every one. The sample gives around 100,000 clones, roughly nine tenths of which show up once; over 2% is in the top ten. The sequencing here drew on peripheral blood, taken 28 days after the second AZD1222 dose. Every receptor here comes from an adult who received the AZD1222 COVID-19 vaccine.

V and J are TRBV19 and TRBJ1-5, with no clear D. Per the germline V gene, CDR1 is LNHDA and CDR2 is SQIVND (reference sequence). The CDR3 contains 13 residues. Trimming took off 5 bases at V and 5 bases at J, with 10 bases between the two ends. The CDR3 sequence is CASSDRAHQPQHF. As DNA, the CDR3 is TGTGCCAGTAGTGACCGGGCTCATCAGCCCCAGCATTTT.

The V and J genes are TRBV10-3 and TRBJ2-5, with 7 bases fitting TRBD1. Germline V lookup: CDR1 ENHRY, CDR2 SYGVKD. V shed 2 bases, J shed 1 base, and the junction held 7 bases outside the gene matches. The CDR3 contains 16 residues. CDR3 amino acids: CAISEVSGGSQETQYF. CDR3 DNA sequence: TGTGCCATCAGTGAGGTGTCAGGGGGTAGCCAAGAGACCCAGTACTTC.

This sequence joins TRBV27 and TRBJ1-6; D call uncertain. V dropped 1 base and J dropped 1 base, with 8 bases sitting between them. This CDR3 has 16 residues. Germline CDR1 MNHEY, CDR2 SMNVEV (reference sequence). CDR3 DNA: TGTGCCAGCAGTTTATATGGGAGTTCCTATAATTCACCCCTCCACTTT. Amino acids: CASSLYGSSYNSPLHF.

This clone was seen only a few times. The chain carries TRBV3-1 (or the pseudogene TRBV3-2) and TRBJ1-2, with no clear D. This CDR3 spans 14 amino acids. Trimming took off 0 bases at V and 7 bases at J, with 12 bases between the two ends. CDR1 and CDR2 from the germline V gene are LGHDT and YNNKEL (reference sequence). The DNA for the CDR3 is TGTGCCAGCAGCCAAGAGAACGCTCGGGCTGGCTACACCTTC. Encoded protein: CASSQENARAGYTF.

In its sample, this clone was seen once. In DNA form, the CDR3 reads TGTGCCAGCAGTGACTTGGTCTCTAGCGAATATTACAATGAGCAGTTCTTC. It is translated as CASSDLVSSEYYNEQFF. This rearrangement joins TRBV6-1 to TRBJ2-1, with D perhaps matching TRBD2 (6 bases). The CDR3 sequence is 17 residues long. From germline, CDR1 is MNHNS and CDR2 SASEGT. Trimming removed 3 bases at V and 4 bases at J, with 19 bases between.

The chain uses TRBV11-1 and TRBJ2-1; unclear D gene. The CDR3 runs 15 residues. Deletions cut 2 bases from V and 7 bases from J, with 15 bases between. Germline V gives CDR1 SGHAT, CDR2 FQDESV (reference sequence). The CDR3 loop is CASSLLGGDDNEQFF. The CDR3 region has the DNA TGTGCCAGCAGCTTACTTGGCGGAGACGATAATGAGCAGTTCTTC.

This rearrangement joins TRBV2 to TRBJ2-5; no clear D. V shed 2 bases and J shed 0 bases, with 1 base lying between them. The CDR3 has 12 amino acids. Germline V gene data show CDR1 as SNHLY and CDR2 as FYNNEI. The CDR3: CASSENQETQYF. The CDR3 nucleotides read TGTGCCAGCAGTGAAAACCAAGAGACCCAGTACTTC.

The chain links TRBV5-6 to TRBJ1-1, with a weak D call TRBD1 (5 bases). V lost 4 bases to trimming and J lost 1 base, with 17 bases between them. The CDR3 has 16 amino acids. The germline V gene has CDR1 SGHDT and CDR2 YYEEEE. CDR3 residues: CASSPGMGTRNTEAFF. The DNA for the CDR3 is TGTGCCAGCAGCCCAGGGATGGGCACACGGAACACTGAAGCTTTCTTT.

The V and J genes are TRBV6-5 and TRBJ1-2; D is unresolved. V was pared by 2 bases and J by 3 bases, with 13 bases between. CDR1 and CDR2 (germline): MNHEY, SVGAGI. This CDR3 is 15 amino acids long. Written as DNA, the CDR3 is TGTGCCAGCAGTTACGAGGCGGGGATATACTATGGCTACACCTTC. This codes for CASSYEAGIYYGYTF.

The genes are TRBV3-1 (or the pseudogene TRBV3-2) and TRBJ1-6, with unresolved D. Germline V CDR1 and CDR2: LGHDT, YNNKEL (reference sequence). The CDR3 is 16 residues long. Trimming left V 1 base short and J 7 bases short, with 14 bases between. The CDR3 DNA sequence: TGTGCCAGCAGCCAAGGACGGGGATTACCAAATTCACCCCTCCACTTT. As protein: CASSQGRGLPNSPLHF.

The chain has TRBV7-9 and TRBJ1-5; tentatively, D is TRBD1 (6 bases). The V end lost 1 base, the J end lost 0 bases, and 10 bases lay between the germline ends. The CDR3 contains 16 residues. The germline gives CDR1 SEHNR, CDR2 FQNEAQ (reference sequence). CDR3 sequence (DNA): TGTGCCAGCAGCTTAGGGACAGTGAGTAGCAATCAGCCCCAGCATTTT. Its translation: CASSLGTVSSNQPQHF.

This chain links TRBV28 with TRBJ1-1; 10 positions match TRBD1. The CDR3 is 15 amino acids. From germline, CDR1 is MDHEN and CDR2 SYDVKM. The V segment lost 2 bases and the J segment 3 bases; nucleotides outside the gene matches: 3. The CDR3 loop reads CASSLIGQGDTEAFF. The CDR3 coding sequence is TGTGCCAGCAGTTTAATAGGACAGGGGGACACTGAAGCTTTCTTT.

CDR3 region: CASNLGGRNNQPQHF. CDR3 nucleotides: TGTGCCAGCAACCTCGGCGGACGAAATAATCAGCCCCAGCATTTT. The rearrangement joins TRBV2 to TRBJ1-5; D gene ambiguous. Trimming removed 7 bases from V and 4 bases from J, with 17 bases in between. Germline V gene lookup returns CDR1 SNHLY and CDR2 FYNNEI. The CDR3 is 15 residues long.

The chain couples TRBV27 to TRBJ1-2; no reliable D call. Between the trimmed V and J ends, which lost 3 bases and 5 bases, there was a span of 10 bases. This CDR3 is 13 amino acids long. Per the germline V gene, CDR1 is MNHEY and CDR2 is SMNVEV (reference sequence). The CDR3 sequence: CASSFQQYYGYTF. For the CDR3, the DNA is TGTGCCAGCAGTTTTCAACAGTATTATGGCTACACCTTC.

V usage is TRBV4-1 and J usage is TRBJ1-5, with 7 bases identical to TRBD1. Germline CDR1 is MGHRA and CDR2 is YSYEKL. The ends lost 2 bases at V and 5 bases at J; junction bases unmatched: 3. The CDR3 is made up of 14 amino acids. The CDR3, as DNA: TGCGCCAGCAGCCAAAGACAGGGCGATCAGCCCCAGCATTTT. Translated, it gives CASSQRQGDQPQHF.

The chain couples TRBV6-4 to TRBJ1-2; D is unclear. The CDR3 sequence is 13 residues long. Trimming took off 4 bases at V and 4 bases at J, with 10 bases between the two ends. Germline lookup yields CDR1 MRHNA and CDR2 SNTAGT. This CDR3 is CASSGEVGYGYTF. For the CDR3, the DNA is TGTGCCAGCAGTGGGGAGGTGGGCTATGGCTACACCTTC.

This clone was counted once. The V and J genes are TRBV6-5 and TRBJ2-7; 10 bases match TRBD1. Germline-derived CDR1 and CDR2 are MNHEY and SVGAGI. This CDR3 has 14 amino acids. V trimming: 8 bases; J trimming: 6 bases; junction bases outside the gene matches: 10. Here the CDR3 reads CASRWGQGTGEQYF. The CDR3 DNA reads TGTGCCAGCCGATGGGGACAGGGGACTGGCGAGCAGTACTTC.

J is TRBJ2-4 and V is TRBV2, with a possible D match to TRBD2 (6 bases). Trimming took off 7 bases at V and 2 bases at J, with 18 bases between the two ends. The CDR3 spans 16 residues. CDR1 is SNHLY, CDR2 FYNNEI, per germline. CDR3 nucleotide sequence: TGTGCCAGCACCCTTAGCGGCCCTGTAACCAAAAACATTCAGTACTTC. Residues: CASTLSGPVTKNIQYF.

This rearrangement joins TRBV6-5 to TRBJ1-6; tentatively, D is TRBD1 (5 bases). The germline V gene has CDR1 MNHEY and CDR2 SVGAGI. V lost 0 bases and J 7 bases, leaving 10 bases between the germline ends. CDR3 length equals 15 residues. The CDR3 protein is CASSYSGRKNSPLHF. CDR3 nucleotide sequence: TGTGCCAGCAGTTACTCGGGACGGAAGAATTCACCCCTCCACTTT.

The V gene is TRBV5-1, the J gene TRBJ2-3, with 13 bases fitting TRBD2. Trimming removed 2 bases from V and 6 bases from J; junction bases left unmatched: 3. The germline CDR1 and CDR2 sequences are SGHRS and YFSETQ. The CDR3 loop spans 15 amino acids. DNA of the CDR3: TGCGCCAGCAGCTTAGGACTAGCGGGAGTTGATACGCAGTATTTT. It specifies CASSLGLAGVDTQYF.

This clone was seen more than once but under ten times. The chain is built from TRBV6-2 or TRBV6-3 and TRBJ2-2; D possibly matches TRBD1 or TRBD2 (5 bases each). In germline, CDR1 is MNHEY, CDR2 SVGEGT. Deletions cut 5 bases from V and 7 bases from J, with 17 bases between. The CDR3 has 15 amino acids. The chain's CDR3 is CASSQFGGDGGELFF. As DNA, the CDR3 is TGTGCCAGCAGTCAATTTGGGGGAGATGGCGGGGAGCTGTTTTTT.

This chain links TRBV5-1 with TRBJ1-2; 10 bases map to TRBD1. The length of the CDR3 is 15 residues. The germline gives CDR1 SGHRS, CDR2 YFSETQ. V dropped 4 bases and J dropped 4; count of bases not matched to a gene: 7. The CDR3 reads CASSIGQGVAYGYTF. As DNA, the CDR3 is TGCGCCAGCAGCATAGGACAGGGGGTTGCCTATGGCTACACCTTC. Full variable domain (outside the CDR3, taken from reference TRBV5-1 and TRBJ1-2): KAGVTQTPRYLIKTRGQQVTLSCSPISGHRSVSWYQQTPGQGLQFLFEYFSETQRNKGNFPGRFSGRQFSNSRSEMNVSTLELGDSALYLCASSIGQGVAYGYTFGSGTRLTVV.

The chain joins TRBV2 to TRBJ1-5, with 8 bases aligning to TRBD1. Germline-derived CDR1 and CDR2 are SNHLY and FYNNEI. The CDR3 totals 14 residues. The V and J ends lost 6 bases and 6 bases, in that order; junction bases with no gene match: 7. CDR3 in DNA: TGTGCCAGCAGAAGAGGACAGGGTGCTCAGCCCCAGCATTTT. As protein: CASRRGQGAQPQHF.

The gene calls are TRBV7-9 and TRBJ2-7; 7 nucleotides align to TRBD1. The germline CDR1 and CDR2 sequences are SEHNR and FQNEAQ (reference sequence). The trim removed 0 bases at V and 2 bases at J, leaving 1 base unmatched. CDR3 length: 14 residues. In DNA, the CDR3 is TGTGCCAGCAGCTTAGCGACAGGGACCTACGAGCAGTACTTC. Translation gives CASSLATGTYEQYF.

The count of this clone is one. This chain uses TRBV15 with TRBJ2-3; 9 bases match TRBD2. V was pared by 1 base and J by 3 bases, with 5 bases of the junction left unmatched. CDR1 and CDR2 from the germline V gene are LNHNV and YYDKDF (reference sequence). The CDR3 runs 16 residues. This CDR3 is CATSRVAGGPTDTQYF. In DNA, the CDR3 is TGTGCCACCAGCAGAGTGGCGGGAGGGCCGACAGATACGCAGTATTTT.

The chain employs TRBV3-1 (or the pseudogene TRBV3-2) and TRBJ2-1; 13 bases are shared with TRBD2. The CDR3 covers 14 residues. Germline V CDR1 and CDR2: LGHDT, YNNKEL (reference sequence). Losses at the gene ends were 6 bases for V and 7 bases for J; bases not matched to a gene: 3. CDR3 protein: CASRTSGRWNEQFF. DNA for the CDR3: TGTGCCAGCAGGACTAGCGGGAGGTGGAATGAGCAGTTCTTC.